Sequencing of this T cell receptor (beta chain) was carried out in a study of blood T cells in healthy people across ages. Study-wide results and limits: Among long-lived donors, naive CD4+ cells were more numerous and diversity higher than in aged donors. Donor CMV status was unknown, possibly confounding expanded clonotype changes.

The CDR3 loop spans 15 amino acids. Germline V gene data show CDR1 as SNHLY and CDR2 as FYNNEI. With 3 bases clipped from V and 5 bases from J, the junction kept 7 bases outside the gene matches. Primed by a sample-barcoded 5' primer and a J-beta primer mix, a second PCR proceeded for about 7 to 12 cycles. TCRdb called the 5' RACE reads again in MiXCR, with one record for every CDR3 protein. The table records approximately 290,000 distinct CDR3 sequences, roughly a quarter of them present only once. This clonotype came up once. The antigen remains unidentified. Caucasian, healthy and from Russia, the donors were aged between about 6 and 90.

The sequenced sample consisted of blood. This chain uses TRBV2 with TRBJ2-5; the match to TRBD1 covers 9 bases. The clonotype originates from a woman aged 65 to 85 in good health. CDR3 sequence reads: CASSEGQGAWETQYF. In DNA form, the CDR3 reads TGTGCCAGCAGTGAGGGACAGGGTGCATGGGAGACCCAGTACTTC.